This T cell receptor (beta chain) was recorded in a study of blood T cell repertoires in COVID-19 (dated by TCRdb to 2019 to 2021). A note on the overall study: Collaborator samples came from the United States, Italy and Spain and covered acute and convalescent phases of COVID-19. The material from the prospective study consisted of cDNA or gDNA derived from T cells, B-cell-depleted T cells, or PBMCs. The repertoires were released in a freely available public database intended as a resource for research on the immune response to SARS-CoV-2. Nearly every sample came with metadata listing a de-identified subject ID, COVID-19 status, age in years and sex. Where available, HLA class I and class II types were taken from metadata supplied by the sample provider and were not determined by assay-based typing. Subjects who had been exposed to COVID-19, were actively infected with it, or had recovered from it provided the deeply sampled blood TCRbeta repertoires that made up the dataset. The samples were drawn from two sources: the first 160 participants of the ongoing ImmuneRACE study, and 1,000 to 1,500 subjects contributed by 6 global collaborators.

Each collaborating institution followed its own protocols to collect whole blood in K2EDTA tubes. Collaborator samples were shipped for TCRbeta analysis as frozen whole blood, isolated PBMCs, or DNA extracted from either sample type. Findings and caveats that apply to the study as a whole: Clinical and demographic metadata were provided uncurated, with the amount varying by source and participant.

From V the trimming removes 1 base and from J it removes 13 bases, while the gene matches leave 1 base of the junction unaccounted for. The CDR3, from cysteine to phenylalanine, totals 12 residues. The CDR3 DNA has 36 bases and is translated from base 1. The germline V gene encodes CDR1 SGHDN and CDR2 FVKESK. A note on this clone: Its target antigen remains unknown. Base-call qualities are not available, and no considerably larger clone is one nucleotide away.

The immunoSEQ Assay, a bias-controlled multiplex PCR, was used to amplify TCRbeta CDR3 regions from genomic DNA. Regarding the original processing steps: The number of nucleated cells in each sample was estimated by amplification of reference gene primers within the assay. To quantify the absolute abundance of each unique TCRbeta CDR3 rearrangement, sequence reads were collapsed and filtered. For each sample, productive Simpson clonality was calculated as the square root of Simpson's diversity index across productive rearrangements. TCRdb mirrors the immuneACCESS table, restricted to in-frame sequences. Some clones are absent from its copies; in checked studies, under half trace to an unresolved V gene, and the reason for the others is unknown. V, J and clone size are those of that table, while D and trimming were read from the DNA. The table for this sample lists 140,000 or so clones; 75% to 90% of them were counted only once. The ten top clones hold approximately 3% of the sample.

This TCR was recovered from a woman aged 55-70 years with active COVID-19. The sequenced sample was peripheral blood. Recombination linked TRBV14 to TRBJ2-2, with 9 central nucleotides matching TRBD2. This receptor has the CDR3 CASSQVGLALFF. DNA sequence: TGTGCCAGCAGCCAAGTGGGACTAGCGCTGTTTTTT.